The rows below give T cell receptor beta chains drawn from one sample of a study of Graves' ophthalmopathy and Graves' hyperthyroidism. TCRdb redid the calling of the multiplex PCR reads with MiXCR, one entry per CDR3 protein. The sample yields hundreds of thousands of distinct CDR3 sequences, just over 15% seen once. The sequenced sample was peripheral blood. These receptors were taken from a woman in her late teens or twenties with stable Graves' hyperthyroidism. Each CDR3 is given with its conserved first and last residue.

j_gene	v_gene	len	CDR3aa
TRBJ1-1	TRBV20-1	12	CSAIGQDTEAFF
TRBJ1-2	TRBV20-1	14	CSARDRGRLYGYTF
TRBJ1-1	TRBV10-3	14	CAIRPLGGGSEAFF
TRBJ2-7	TRBV6-1	15	CASSLDTAVGYEQYF
TRBJ2-2	TRBV20-1	14	CSATIAGTTGELFF
TRBJ2-2	TRBV10-3	14	CAIASRTGTGELFF
TRBJ1-2	TRBV6-2/TRBV6-3	14	CASSYPDRANGYTF
TRBJ1-2	TRBV12-5	11	CASGSDYGYTF
TRBJ1-2	TRBV5-8	15	CASSFNFFVNYGYTF
TRBJ2-5	TRBV4-2	15	CASSQTSGGGETQYF
TRBJ1-1	TRBV19	13	CGSSVGLNTEAFF
TRBJ1-2	TRBV20-1	14	CSAGPQGQAPGYTF
TRBJ2-4	TRBV6-5	15	CASSSPGGGKNIQYF
TRBJ2-5	TRBV12-3/TRBV12-4	15	CASSLASGIQETQYF
TRBJ2-2	TRBV27	16	CASSLTGTTNTGELFF
TRBJ2-5	TRBV7-3	13	CASAGQISETQYF
TRBJ1-5	TRBV6-1	15	CASSTGGQGNQPQHF
TRBJ1-5	TRBV12-3/TRBV12-4	16	CASSLETGGVNQPQHF
TRBJ1-2	TRBV27	14	CASSLFAGNYGYTF